A single sample gave rise to the 20 T cell receptor beta chains below, sequenced in a study of blood T cells in healthy people across ages. A second about 7 to 12 cycle PCR used barcoded and J-beta primers. TCRdb reprocessed the 5' RACE reads via MiXCR and lists one record per CDR3 protein. The sample shows 380,000 or so distinct CDR3 sequences, about 55% of them seen only once. The sample was blood. The receptors come from a man aged 55 to 70 in good health.

The genes are TRBV5-1 and TRBJ2-1; TRBD1 aligns across 11 bases. The germline CDR1 and CDR2 sequences are SGHRS and YFSETQ. This CDR3 region has 15 residues. V shed 4 bases, J shed 6 bases, and the junction held 6 bases outside the gene matches. The CDR3 is CASSADRGPCNEQFF. CDR3 sequence (DNA): TGCGCCAGCAGCGCGGACAGGGGGCCGTGCAATGAGCAGTTCTTC.

The chain joins TRBV7-8 to TRBJ2-5; perhaps TRBD2 as D (6 bases). Germline V gene sequence: CDR1 SGHVS, CDR2 FQNEAQ. This CDR3 comprises 13 residues. Deletions cut 4 bases from V and 4 bases from J, with 10 bases between. The CDR3 coding sequence is TGTGCCAGCAGCTCGGGACTCCTAGAGACCCAGTACTTC. Translation gives CASSSGLLETQYF.

The V call is TRBV20-1, the J call TRBJ2-4, with TRBD2 matching over 11 bases. The J call may be mistaken, given a closer DNA end match to TRBJ2-5. This CDR3 has 16 amino acids. Per germline, CDR1 DFQATT and CDR2 SNEGSKA (reference sequence). The CDR3 region is CSARKGPSGGYETQYF. Here the CDR3 DNA reads TGCAGTGCTAGAAAGGGTCCTAGCGGGGGGTATGAGACCCAGTACTTC.

The chain couples TRBV29-1 to TRBJ2-3, with D perhaps TRBD2 (6 bases). This CDR3 comprises 14 residues. With 4 bases removed from V and 3 bases from J, the gap between germline ends came to 14 bases. The germline gives CDR1 SQVTM, CDR2 ANQGSEA. CDR3 protein: CSVGGMGRTDTQYF. For the CDR3, the DNA is TGCAGCGTTGGCGGGATGGGGCGGACAGATACGCAGTATTTT.

V usage is TRBV6-2 or TRBV6-3 and J usage is TRBJ2-2; D is ambiguous. The CDR3 has 14 amino acids. Per the germline V gene, CDR1 is MNHEY and CDR2 is SVGEGT. V was shortened by 4 bases and J by 4 bases, with 10 bases between the two germline ends. The CDR3 reads CASSSGSSTGELFF. The CDR3 DNA is TGTGCCAGCAGTTCCGGGTCGAGCACCGGGGAGCTGTTTTTT.

The sample holds a few counts of this clonotype. The junction departs from germline at one end; a sequencing error may be responsible. This rearrangement joins TRBV24-1 to TRBJ2-5; 7 bases fit TRBD1. Per the germline V gene, CDR1 is KGHDR and CDR2 is SFDVKD. This CDR3 has 16 amino acids. The CDR3 nucleotides are TGTGCCACCAGTGACCCAGCCCCAGGGGGTCAAGGGACCCAGTACTTC. Translated: CATSDPAPGGQGTQYF.

The chain couples TRBV6-6 to TRBJ2-1; D may correspond to TRBD1 or TRBD2 (5 bases each). Germline V gives CDR1 MNHNY, CDR2 SVGAGI (reference sequence). V was pared by 5 bases and J by 6 bases, with 14 bases between. CDR3 length equals 14 residues. CDR3 residues: CASSGGDWVNEQFF. CDR3 bases: TGTGCCAGCAGTGGGGGTGACTGGGTCAATGAGCAGTTCTTC.

This clonotype has ten or more counts. The chain joins TRBV7-2 to TRBJ2-7; TRBD2 aligns across 7 bases. With 4 bases clipped from V and 5 bases from J, the junction kept 11 bases outside the gene matches. The germline gives CDR1 SGHTA, CDR2 FQGNSA. The CDR3 covers 15 residues. CDR3 loop: CASSSSRGSNNEQYF. In DNA, the CDR3 is TGTGCCAGCAGCTCGAGCCGCGGGAGCAACAACGAGCAGTACTTC. Variable domain in full (rest from reference TRBV7-2 and TRBJ2-7): GAGVSQSPSNKVTEKGKDVELRCDPISGHTALYWYRQSLGQGLEFLIYFQGNSAPDKSGLPSDRFSAERTGGSVSTLTIQRTQQEDSAVYLCASSSSRGSNNEQYFGPGTRLTVT.

CDR3 coding DNA: TGTGCCAGCAGTTTGAGAGAGGGGGGGACCTACGAGCAGTACTTC. It is translated as CASSLREGGTYEQYF. J is TRBJ2-7 and V is TRBV27, with a possible D match to TRBD2 (7 bases). Trimming pared 3 bases from V and 2 bases from J, leaving 14 bases between. This CDR3 spans 15 amino acids. Germline loops: CDR1 MNHEY, CDR2 SMNVEV (reference sequence).

The chain recombines TRBV7-2 with TRBJ2-1; 13 nucleotides agree with TRBD2. TRBJ2-7 explains the end of the DNA better; the J call may be wrong. Germline V gene lookup returns CDR1 SGHTA and CDR2 FQGNSA. The length of the CDR3 is 18 residues. As DNA, the CDR3 is TGTGCCAGCAGTCGACTAGCGGGGGGTTTAAGCTCCTACAATGAGCAGTACTTC. This translates into CASSRLAGGLSSYNEQYF.

This chain joins TRBV5-1 and TRBJ2-7, with a tentative D call TRBD2 (6 bases). V dropped 4 bases and J dropped 0 bases, with 8 bases sitting between them. The length of the CDR3 is 13 residues. Per the germline V gene, CDR1 is SGHRS and CDR2 is YFSETQ. CDR3 DNA sequence: TGCGCCAGCAGCACGGGACTCTCCTACGAGCAGTACTTC. It specifies CASSTGLSYEQYF.

This chain uses TRBV3-1 with TRBJ2-1, with 10 positions matching TRBD2. The germline V gene encodes CDR1 LGHDT and CDR2 YNNKEL (reference sequence). J was trimmed by 8 bases and V by 0 bases; bases with no gene match: 4. This CDR3 is 15 amino acids long. The CDR3 coding sequence is TGTGCCAGCAGCCAAGATACCACTAGCGGGGATGAGCAGTTCTTC. The encoded protein is CASSQDTTSGDEQFF.

Details on this clonotype: An end of the junction differs from the germline gene, which may be a read error. The chain recombines TRBV5-1 with TRBJ2-1; D is unresolved. The CDR3 is 14 amino acids. Germline CDR1 and CDR2: SGHRS and YFSETQ. This chain's CDR3 is CASSLGESYNERFF. Written as DNA, the CDR3 is TGCGCCAGCAGCTTGGGCGAATCTTACAATGAGCGGTTCTTC.

The V call is TRBV28, the J call TRBJ2-5; possibly TRBD1 or TRBD2 for D (5 bases each). The last part of the DNA fits TRBJ2-7 better; the J call may be wrong. The CDR3 covers 11 residues. Germline loops: CDR1 MDHEN, CDR2 SYDVKM. The chain's CDR3 is CASGGPYEQYF. CDR3 DNA: TGTGCCAGCGGGGGACCCTACGAGCAGTACTTC.

In this sample, this clonotype turned up once. An end of the junction differs from the germline gene, which may be a read error. The chain couples TRBV6-5 to TRBJ1-1; D remains ambiguous. This CDR3 contains 15 residues. CDR1 is MNHEY and CDR2 is SVGAGI in the germline V gene. CDR3 residues: CAGSLGRPANTEAFF. The CDR3 DNA sequence: TGTGCCGGCAGTTTGGGCAGGCCGGCGAACACTGAAGCTTTCTTT.

On this clonotype: This may arise from a read error, as a much more abundant clone is one base away. The chain employs TRBV24-1 and TRBJ2-1; possibly TRBD1 or TRBD2 for D (5 bases each). From germline, CDR1 is KGHDR and CDR2 SFDVKD. The CDR3 covers 12 residues. V shed 8 bases and J shed 6 bases, with 10 bases lying between them. The CDR3 protein is CATKGTANEQFF. The CDR3 nucleotides read TGTGCCACCAAGGGGACGGCCAATGAGCAGTTCTTC.

This clonotype was detected only once. The genes are TRBV6-5 and TRBJ2-1; TRBD2 matches at 11 bases. J lost 4 bases, V lost 2 bases, and 4 bases had no gene match. CDR1 MNHEY and CDR2 SVGAGI come from the germline V gene. The CDR3 has 16 amino acids. The CDR3 reads CASSYGGLAGYNEQFF. The CDR3 DNA sequence: TGTGCCAGCAGTTACGGAGGACTAGCGGGTTACAATGAGCAGTTCTTC.

The chain uses TRBV20-1 and TRBJ1-6; D possibly corresponds to TRBD1 (6 bases). V was trimmed by 4 bases and J by 9 bases, leaving 19 bases between them. Germline values: CDR1 DFQATT, CDR2 SNEGSKA (reference sequence). The CDR3 consists of 15 residues. This CDR3 reads CSATDGGGASSPLHF. The CDR3 DNA reads TGCAGTGCTACCGATGGGGGGGGGGCCAGTTCACCCCTCCACTTT.

This chain connects TRBV7-2 to TRBJ2-4; D may correspond to TRBD1 or TRBD2 (6 bases each). The DNA end is a closer match to TRBJ2-5, so the J assignment may be wrong. This CDR3 has 19 residues. CDR1 and CDR2 (germline): SGHTA, FQGNSA. CDR3 sequence: CASSTRGGGQTTLQETQYF. The CDR3 nucleotides read TGTGCCAGCAGCACGAGAGGAGGGGGGCAGACTACCCTCCAAGAGACCCAGTACTTC.

This chain connects TRBV12-3 or TRBV12-4 to TRBJ1-1; D is unclear. V gave up 0 bases and J gave up 7 bases, with 12 bases separating them. This CDR3 is built from 14 residues. The CDR3 here is CASSLAPDSGEAFF. In nucleotides, the CDR3 is TGTGCCAGCAGTTTAGCGCCGGATTCGGGTGAAGCTTTCTTT.